This TCR beta chain was observed in a study of PD-1 blockade in classical Hodgkin lymphoma. The overall study: Nivolumab dosing for patients was 3 mg/kg, administered intravenously every 2 weeks. Notes on the study in general: It was among complete responders that baseline diversity resembled that of newly diagnosed patients.

As for this clone: What it binds is unknown.

V gave up 4 bases and J gave up 2 bases, with 9 bases separating them. This CDR3 region has 14 residues. Looked up from germline, CDR1 is MDHEN and CDR2 is SYDVKM. Brentuximab vedotin exposure varied, and every patient relapsed after autologous stem cell transplantation. Repertoires were generated with immunoSEQ multiplex PCR, while TCRdb's copy carries only in-frame clones and drops some. The data show approximately 150,000 clones, 78% seen once. The chain employs TRBV28 and TRBJ1-3, with a possible D match to TRBD1 (6 bases). The sequencing here drew on peripheral blood mononuclear cells (PBMCs), taken before the second cycle of nivolumab. The sequence was obtained from a human donor with classical Hodgkin lymphoma. CDR3 loop: CASSSSGAGNTIYF. As DNA, the CDR3 is TGTGCCAGCAGTTCATCAGGGGCTGGAAACACCATATATTTT.